The present T cell receptor beta chain was sequenced within a study of T cell responses to AZD1222 COVID-19 vaccine. Study findings and constraints: White British ancestry dominated among donors, who included more females, and clonal diversity was possibly underestimated. Repertoire samples came only from after the peak T cell response.

On this clone: Its antigen is still unknown.

Germline V lookup: CDR1 MGHRA, CDR2 YSYEKL. The CDR3 is made up of 13 amino acids. The V gene lost 0 bases and the J gene lost 8 bases, with 10 bases spanning the gap. Method: immunoSEQ multiplex PCR; TCRdb's copy keeps in-frame clones and lacks some. The top ten clones hold 7.9% of a sample with around 140,000 clones, around 85% of them seen once. This receptor was obtained from an adult who received the MenACWY meningococcal vaccine as a control. The V and J genes are TRBV4-1 and TRBJ1-2, with TRBD1 as a possible D gene (5 bases). Sequenced here: peripheral blood, sampled 28 days after the second dose of the MenACWY control vaccine. CDR3 in DNA: TGCGCCAGCAGCCAAGATGGGGCCGTCGGCTACACCTTC. Protein: CASSQDGAVGYTF.